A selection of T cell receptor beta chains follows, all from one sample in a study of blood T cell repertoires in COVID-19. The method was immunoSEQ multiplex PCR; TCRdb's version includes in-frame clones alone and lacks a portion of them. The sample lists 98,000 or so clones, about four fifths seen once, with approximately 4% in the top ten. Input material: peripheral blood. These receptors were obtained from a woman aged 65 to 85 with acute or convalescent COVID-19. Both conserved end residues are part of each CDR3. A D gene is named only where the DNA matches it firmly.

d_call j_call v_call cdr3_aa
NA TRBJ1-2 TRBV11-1 CASSLTTRTDGYTF
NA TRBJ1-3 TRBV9 CASSPSRAGNTIYF
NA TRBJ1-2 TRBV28 CASYAVQNYGYTF
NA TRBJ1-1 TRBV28 CASSLHERGPRAEAFF
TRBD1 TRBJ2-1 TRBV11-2 CASSLAGTDKGQQFF
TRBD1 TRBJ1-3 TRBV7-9 CASSLSQGADTIYF
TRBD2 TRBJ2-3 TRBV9 CASSLSGSDTDTQYF
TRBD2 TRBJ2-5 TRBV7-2 CASSFSGGAETQYF
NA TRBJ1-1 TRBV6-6 CASSYPTGQGAFF
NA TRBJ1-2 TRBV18 CASSPREGGASEDYGYTF
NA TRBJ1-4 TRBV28 CASSFTDRHNEELFF
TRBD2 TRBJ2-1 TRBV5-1 CASSLPSSGAYNEQFF
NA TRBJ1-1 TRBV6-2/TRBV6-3 CASSQVGALATEAFF
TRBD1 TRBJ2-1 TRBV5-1 CASSGGTGMFNEQFF
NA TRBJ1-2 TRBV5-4 CASSFTGIDYGYTF
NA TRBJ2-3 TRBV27 CASSPPREADTQYF
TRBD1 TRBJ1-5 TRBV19 CASRRDRVQPQHF
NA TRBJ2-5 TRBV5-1 CASSLELAEETQYF
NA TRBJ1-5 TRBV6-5 CASSLARDQPQHF
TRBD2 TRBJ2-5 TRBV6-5 CASSPGRARGETQYF
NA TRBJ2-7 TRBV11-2 CASSSQTGTGYF
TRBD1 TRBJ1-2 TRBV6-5 CASSSTNRGQSDGYTF
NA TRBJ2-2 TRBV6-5 CASSIDRSTGELFF
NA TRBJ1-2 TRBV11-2 CASTAEGVTYGYTF
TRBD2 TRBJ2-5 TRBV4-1 CAGSLTSGRGLETQYF
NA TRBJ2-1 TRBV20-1 CSAYRYNEQFF
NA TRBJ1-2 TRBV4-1 CASSQDGAINGYTF
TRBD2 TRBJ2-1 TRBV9 CASSHDRSGLADPYNEQFF
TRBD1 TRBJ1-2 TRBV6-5 CASRPPGTAGYTF
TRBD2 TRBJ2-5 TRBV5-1 CASSSSGTSSETQYF
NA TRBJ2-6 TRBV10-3 CAISSAGTGANVLTF
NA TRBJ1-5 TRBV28 CASRPGESTWGNQPQHF
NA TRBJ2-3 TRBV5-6 CASSSGTARGTDTQYF
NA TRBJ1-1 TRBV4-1 CASSQEGRESTEAFF
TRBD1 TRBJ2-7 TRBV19 CASSMPGQGTYEQYF
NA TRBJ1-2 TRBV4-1 CASSHADRQDYGYTF
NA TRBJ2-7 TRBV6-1 CASSEAVRSEQYF
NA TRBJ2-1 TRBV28 CASSLHPGSYNEQFF
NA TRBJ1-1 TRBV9 CASSVYRETENTEAFF
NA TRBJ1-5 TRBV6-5 CASSKRGGYQPQHF
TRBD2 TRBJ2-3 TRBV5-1 CASSPGTSSRADTQYF
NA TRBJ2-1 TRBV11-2 CASSLDLGGYYNEQFF
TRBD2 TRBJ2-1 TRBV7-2 CASSPGLAAYNEQFF
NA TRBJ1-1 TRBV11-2 CASSLVPDTEAFF
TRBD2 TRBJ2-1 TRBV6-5 CASSPGLGSYNEQFF
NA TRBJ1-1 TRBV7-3 CASSLLAGNTEAFF
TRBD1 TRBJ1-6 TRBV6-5 CASSYSQWDRGSPLHF
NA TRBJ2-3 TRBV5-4 CASSFPFRQTSTDTQYF
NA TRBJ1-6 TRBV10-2 CASSEREGARSPLHF
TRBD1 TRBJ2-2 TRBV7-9 CARDRVTGELFF
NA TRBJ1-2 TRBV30 CAWSKGRLSGYTF